This T cell receptor (beta chain) was sequenced for a study of shared clonotypes between healthy human individuals. In the case of this clone: The antigen is not known.

Study observations and caveats: Naive subsets usually exceeded memory subsets in estimated richness. Large depth notwithstanding, sorted-subset sequencing proved incomplete by rarefaction.

The CDR3 is 17 amino acids. Losses at the gene ends were 4 bases for V and 4 bases for J; bases not matched to a gene: 10. The germline CDR1 and CDR2 sequences are SEHNR and FQNEAQ (reference sequence). Measured with immunoSEQ multiplex PCR; TCRdb has only the in-frame clones, and not every one. The sample gives some 1 million clones, about 75% of which show up once; roughly 1.4% is in the top ten. Sequences were obtained from memory CD4+ T cells sorted from blood. Subset indicated: CD45RA-negative fraction. This clonotype was obtained from a man younger than 30 in good health. This sequence joins TRBV7-9 and TRBJ2-7; 13 nucleotides match TRBD2. In DNA, the CDR3 is TGTGCCAGCAGCTCCCAACCGGGACTAGCGGGGAATTACGAGCAGTACTTC. Protein: CASSSQPGLAGNYEQYF.